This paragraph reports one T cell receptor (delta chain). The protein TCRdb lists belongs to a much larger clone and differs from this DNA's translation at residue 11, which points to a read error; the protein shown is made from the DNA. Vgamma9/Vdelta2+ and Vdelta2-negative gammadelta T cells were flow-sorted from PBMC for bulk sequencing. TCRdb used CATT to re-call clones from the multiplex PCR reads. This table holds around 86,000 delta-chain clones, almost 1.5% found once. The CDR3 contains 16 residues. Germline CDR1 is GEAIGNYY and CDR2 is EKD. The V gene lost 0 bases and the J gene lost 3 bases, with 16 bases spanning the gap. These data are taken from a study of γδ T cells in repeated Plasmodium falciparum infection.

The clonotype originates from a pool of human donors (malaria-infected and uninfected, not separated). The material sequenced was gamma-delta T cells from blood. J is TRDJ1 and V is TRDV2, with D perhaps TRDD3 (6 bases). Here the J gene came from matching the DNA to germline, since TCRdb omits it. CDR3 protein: CACDTVAGAYADKLIF. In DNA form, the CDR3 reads TGTGCCTGTGACACCGTGGCTGGGGCGTACGCCGATAAACTCATCTTT.